A selection of T cell receptor beta chains follows, all from one sample in a study of early T cells in non-severe SARS-CoV-2 infection. TCRdb re-derived calls from the 5' RACE reads in MiXCR, one entry per CDR3 protein. There are some 46,000 distinct CDR3 sequences in the sample; approximately 9.4% occur only once, and about 15% lies in the top ten. Sequenced material: whole blood. Receptors were obtained from an adult who was a healthcare worker with PCR-confirmed SARS-CoV-2 infection or an uninfected control (not recorded which). Each CDR3 is given with its conserved first and last residue. The D gene is left open where the match is weak. Size tells how often a clone was seen (once, few, many) or the class of an expanded clone, and some rows leave it out.

.	TRBJ2-1	many	TRBV28	TGTGCCAGCAATGACCCGACAGGTGGCTACAATGAGCAGTTCTTC	CASNDPTGGYNEQFF
TRBD1	TRBJ1-2	many	TRBV28	TGTGCCAGCAGTTCCGGACAGGGGCTTATATCTAACTATGGCTACACCTTC	CASSSGQGLISNYGYTF
TRBD1	TRBJ1-1	.	TRBV12-3/TRBV12-4	TGTGCCAGCAGTCACAGGGGCCGGAGCACTGAAGCTTTCTTT	CASSHRGRSTEAFF
.	TRBJ1-5	few	TRBV7-2	TGTGCCAGCAGCTTAAATGGGGGAAATCAGCCCCAGCATTTT	CASSLNGGNQPQHF
.	TRBJ2-2	once	TRBV5-5	TGTGCCAGCAGCTTGCCAGGGACCGGGGAGCTGTTTTTT	CASSLPGTGELFF
.	TRBJ2-7	.	TRBV28	TGTGCCAGCAGTCCACAAGGACGAGTTTACGAGCAGTACTTC	CASSPQGRVYEQYF
TRBD2	TRBJ2-7	many	TRBV3-1	TGTGCCAGCAGCCGGGGACTAGCGGGAGGGAAGGCCTACGAGCAGTACTTC	CASSRGLAGGKAYEQYF
TRBD2	TRBJ2-1	many	TRBV12-3/TRBV12-4	TGTGCCAGCAGGTCTTATAGCGGGAGCTCCTACAATGAGCAGTTCTTC	CASRSYSGSSYNEQFF
TRBD1	TRBJ2-2	.	TRBV3-1	TGTGCCAGCAGCCAGAGGGGGCAGTTGACCGGGGAGCTGTTTTTT	CASSQRGQLTGELFF
.	TRBJ1-2	.	TRBV19	TGTGCCAGTAGTAGGTTAACCTATGGCTACACCTTC	CASSRLTYGYTF
TRBD2	TRBJ2-3	many	TRBV7-6	TGTGCCAGCAGCTTAGCGAGGGGAGGGACGACAGATACGCAGTATTTT	CASSLARGGTTDTQYF
TRBD2	TRBJ2-5	many	TRBV7-3	TGTGCCAGCAGCTCCGGACTAGCGGGAGGGGGAGAGACCCAGTACTTC	CASSSGLAGGGETQYF
.	TRBJ2-3	few	TRBV14	TGTGCCAGCAGCTCAACAGTTACAGATACGCAGTATTTT	CASSSTVTDTQYF
.	TRBJ1-1	.	TRBV6-5	TGTGCCAGCAGTTACGATGGAAAGGCGACTGAAGCTTTCTTT	CASSYDGKATEAFF
.	TRBJ2-5	many	TRBV28	TGTGCCAGCAGTTTATCGGGGCTAGCGTTAGAGACCCAGTACTTC	CASSLSGLALETQYF
.	TRBJ2-7	many	TRBV20-1	TGCAGTGCTAGAGATAACCAGGGATACTCCTACGAGCAGTACTTC	CSARDNQGYSYEQYF
TRBD1	TRBJ1-1	many	TRBV7-8	TGTGCCAGCAGCCGACGGGACAGGGTGAACACTGAAGCTTTCTTT	CASSRRDRVNTEAFF